This T cell receptor (beta chain) was sequenced in a study of patients and donors after allogeneic stem cell transplantation. TCRdb redid the calling of the RT-PCR reads with MiXCR, one entry per CDR3 protein. The sample holds about 960,000 distinct CDR3 sequences, about a sixth seen once. Per the germline V gene, CDR1 is SGHDN and CDR2 is FVKESK. This CDR3 comprises 15 residues. The junction had 5 bases not matched to a gene; V was cut back by 1 base and J by 3 bases. Sequencing used blood, either unsorted or a sorted T cell fraction (not recorded which). The chain uses TRBV14 and TRBJ2-7; 8 bases align to TRBD1. The clonotype comes from a human donor who was either an allogeneic HSCT recipient or a stem cell or donor lymphocyte infusion donor (not recorded which). It is not recorded whose cells these are; they may come from a transplant donor. The CDR3 sequence: CASSQALQGVYEQYF. DNA of the CDR3: TGTGCCAGCAGCCAAGCGTTACAGGGGGTCTACGAGCAGTACTTC.